This passage covers 7 T cell receptor beta chains from one sample sequenced in a study of early stage breast cancer tumors. Measured with immunoSEQ multiplex PCR; TCRdb has only the in-frame clones, and not every one. The sample carries tens of thousands of clones, about three quarters recorded once. Material: blood. These receptors were taken from a person aged 35-55 years with breast cancer.

The chain joins TRBV5-4 to TRBJ2-7; maybe TRBD2 (5 bases). The V gene lost 0 bases and the J gene lost 1 base, with 11 bases spanning the gap. This CDR3 contains 15 residues. From germline, CDR1 is SGHNT and CDR2 YYREEE (reference sequence). DNA for the CDR3: TGTGCCAGCAGCTTGGGTACCACGGGATCCTACGAGCAGTACTTC. It translates to CASSLGTTGSYEQYF.

This clone occurred a few times. The V gene is TRBV10-1, the J gene TRBJ1-2; D might be TRBD1 (5 bases). Deletions cut 5 bases from V and 2 bases from J, with 12 bases between. The CDR3 extends over 14 amino acids. Germline CDR1 reads WNHNN; CDR2 reads SYGVQD (reference sequence). In DNA, the CDR3 is TGCGCCAGCAGTCCCCAGGGACGGAACTATGGCTACACCTTC. This gives the protein CASSPQGRNYGYTF.

A note on this clone: Other DNA sequences from this sample encode an identical CDR3 as well. This chain uses TRBV4-2 with TRBJ2-1; 13 positions agree with TRBD2. With 1 base clipped from V and 4 bases from J, the junction kept 1 base outside the gene matches. CDR1 and CDR2 (germline): LGHNA, YNFKEQ. The CDR3 is 16 residues long. CDR3 in amino acids: CASSQGTSGSYNEQFF. CDR3 bases: TGTGCCAGCAGCCAAGGGACTAGCGGGAGTTACAATGAGCAGTTCTTC.

The genes are TRBV5-1 and TRBJ2-7; the D gene is possibly TRBD2 (6 bases). Germline V gene lookup returns CDR1 SGHRS and CDR2 YFSETQ. Trimming removed 1 base from V and 2 bases from J, with 10 bases in between. This CDR3 contains 14 residues. The CDR3 DNA follows: TGCGCCAGCAGCTTGCCTAGCGCTACCTACGAGCAGTACTTC. Translation gives CASSLPSATYEQYF.

The chain links TRBV5-1 to TRBJ2-1; TRBD2 matches at 12 bases. CDR1 SGHRS and CDR2 YFSETQ come from the germline V gene. The CDR3 runs to 17 residues. V dropped 1 base and J dropped 9; count of bases not matched to a gene: 11. CDR3 coding DNA: TGCGCCAGCAGCTTGCGGCCTAGCGGGGGGGTGGAGGGTGAGCAGTTCTTC. This gives the protein CASSLRPSGGVEGEQFF. Filled out from reference TRBV5-1 and TRBJ2-1, the complete variable domain reads KAGVTQTPRYLIKTRGQQVTLSCSPISGHRSVSWYQQTPGQGLQFLFEYFSETQRNKGNFPGRFSGRQFSNSRSEMNVSTLELGDSALYLCASSLRPSGGVEGEQFFGPGTRLTVL.

This chain connects TRBV9 to TRBJ1-5; D is uncertain. Trimming removed 0 bases at V and 6 bases at J, with 13 bases between. CDR3 length: 15 residues. CDR1 and CDR2 (germline): SGDLS, YYNGEE. CDR3 in amino acids: CASSVDGQSGQPQHF. DNA for the CDR3: TGTGCCAGCAGCGTAGACGGCCAGTCAGGTCAGCCCCAGCATTTT.

The V and J genes are TRBV7-8 and TRBJ2-1; 8 positions match TRBD1. The V segment lost 2 bases and the J segment 9 bases; nucleotides outside the gene matches: 3. This CDR3 contains 13 residues. Germline V gives CDR1 SGHVS, CDR2 FQNEAQ. This CDR3 is CASSLRQGTEQFF. In DNA form, the CDR3 reads TGTGCCAGCAGCTTAAGACAGGGGACTGAGCAGTTCTTC. Full variable domain (outside the CDR3, taken from reference TRBV7-8 and TRBJ2-1): GAGVSQSPRYKVAKRGQDVALRCDPISGHVSLFWYQQALGQGPEFLTYFQNEAQLDKSGLPSDRFFAERPEGSVSTLKIQRTQQEDSAVYLCASSLRQGTEQFFGPGTRLTVL.